The rows below give T cell receptor beta chains drawn from one sample of a study of T cells after yellow fever vaccination. A single record per CDR3 protein comes from TCRdb applying MiXCR to the 5' RACE reads. The sample has around 320,000 distinct CDR3 sequences; 3.5% to 4.5% are singletons. The input for sequencing was PBMCs, taken 15 days after the yellow fever booster vaccination. Receptor source: a man aged 18 to 29 who received the YFV17D yellow fever vaccine. The CDR3 runs from the conserved cysteine through the conserved F or W. Clone sizes are given selectively: once, few, many, or a class where the clone is expanded.

V	J	size	CDR3
TRBV4-1	TRBJ2-2	many	CASSQRLAAGLGTGELFF
TRBV7-2	TRBJ2-3	many	CASSKGQLDTQYF
TRBV4-2	TRBJ1-1	-	CASSHDGGSTEAFF
TRBV29-1	TRBJ1-4	many	CSVEDLRKSEKLFF
TRBV10-2	TRBJ1-2	few	CASTGDSGGYTF
TRBV4-3	TRBJ2-2	few	CASSQDGLAGGRDTGELFF
TRBV15	TRBJ2-1	-	CATSRGGAANEQFF
TRBV7-3	TRBJ2-2	many	CASRPSRGNTGELFF
TRBV20-1	TRBJ2-1	many	CSATGTSGGRGNEQFF
TRBV4-1	TRBJ2-1	many	CASSQGLIRNEQFF
TRBV28	TRBJ2-3	few	CASSQGGFMAGEGYF
TRBV5-5	TRBJ1-2	many	CASSGQFYGYTF
TRBV27	TRBJ2-5	few	CASSPGVYQETQYF
TRBV11-2	TRBJ2-1	few	CAIRSGGGNEQFF
TRBV19	TRBJ1-2	-	CASSIDLRTATNYGYTF
TRBV6-1	TRBJ2-1	-	CASSEDLNEQFF
TRBV12-3/TRBV12-4	TRBJ2-3	many	CASSFPGQGAFGDTQYF
TRBV7-2	TRBJ1-1	many	CASSLGSTNTEAFF
TRBV12-3/TRBV12-4	TRBJ1-2	many	CASLRTGRGYTF
TRBV7-3	TRBJ2-2	-	CASSLPRTGGGNTGELFF
TRBV27	TRBJ1-3	few	CASSPGASINTIYF
TRBV9	TRBJ1-3	many	CASSVDGNTIYF
TRBV20-1	TRBJ2-1	-	CSARGPPNEQFF
TRBV5-7	TRBJ1-6	many	CASRQVSSYNSPLHF
TRBV7-3	TRBJ2-2	many	CASGGHETGELFF
TRBV5-4	TRBJ2-4	few	CASSSGTGGTKNIQYF
TRBV6-2/TRBV6-3	TRBJ1-1	many	CASSYHRDRVNTEAFF
TRBV5-6	TRBJ2-1	many	CASSLDPEQFF
TRBV25-1	TRBJ2-1	few	CASSGITGPNEQFF
TRBV24-1	TRBJ2-5	-	CATSPPADQETQYF
TRBV7-3	TRBJ2-1	many	CASSLIGGPNEQFF
TRBV5-6	TRBJ1-2	-	CASSFSGSQGYTF
TRBV2	TRBJ2-2	many	CASSEASPGELFF
TRBV6-1	TRBJ1-4	-	CASSESQNPRLEKLFF
TRBV27	TRBJ2-3	-	CASSLSEGAPTQYF
TRBV20-1	TRBJ1-5	many	CSARGQADQPQHF
TRBV20-1	TRBJ2-3	many	CSAPRVSTDTQYF
TRBV12-3/TRBV12-4	TRBJ1-5	many	CASTLGREQPQHF
TRBV5-1	TRBJ2-3	many	CASSPGWTGGTDTQYF
TRBV19	TRBJ2-5	-	CASTPLAGQETQYF
TRBV9	TRBJ2-7	many	CASSVAPTGSPYEQYF
TRBV20-1	TRBJ1-4	few	CSAGPAEGAGYEKLFF
TRBV7-2	TRBJ1-1	many	CASSLAPVMYTEAFF
TRBV12-3/TRBV12-4	TRBJ1-5	few	CASSLTASNQPQHF
TRBV12-3/TRBV12-4	TRBJ1-5	few	CASTSTGTGNQPQHF
TRBV4-1	TRBJ1-1	many	CASSQEEGSMAFF
TRBV7-6	TRBJ1-3	few	CASRDRGLSGNTIYF
TRBV20-1	TRBJ2-5	many	CSAPWTGWMETQYF
TRBV27	TRBJ1-2	many	CASRLPGQGPNYGYTF
TRBV7-2	TRBJ2-2	many	CASSLGALVLEGTGELFF
TRBV5-1	TRBJ2-5	many	CASSLVSGRFQETQYF
TRBV7-2	TRBJ2-5	many	CASSLVGGVRETQYF
TRBV5-1	TRBJ1-5	few	CASSLEQGVQPQHF